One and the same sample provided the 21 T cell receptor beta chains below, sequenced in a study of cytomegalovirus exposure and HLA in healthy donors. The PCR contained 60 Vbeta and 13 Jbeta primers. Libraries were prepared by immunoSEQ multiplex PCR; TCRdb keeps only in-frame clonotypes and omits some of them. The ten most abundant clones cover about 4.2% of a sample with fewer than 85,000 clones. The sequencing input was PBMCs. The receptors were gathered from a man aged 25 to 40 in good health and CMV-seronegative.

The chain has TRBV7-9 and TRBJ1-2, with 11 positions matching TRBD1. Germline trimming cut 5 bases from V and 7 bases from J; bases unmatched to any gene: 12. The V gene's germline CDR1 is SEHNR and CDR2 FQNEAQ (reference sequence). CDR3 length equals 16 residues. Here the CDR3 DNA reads TGTGCCAGCAGCCCCGGGACAGGGGGTTTAAAAGGTGGCTACACCTTC. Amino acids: CASSPGTGGLKGGYTF.

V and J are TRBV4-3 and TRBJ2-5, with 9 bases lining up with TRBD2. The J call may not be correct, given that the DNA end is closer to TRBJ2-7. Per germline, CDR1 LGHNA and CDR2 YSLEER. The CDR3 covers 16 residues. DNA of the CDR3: TGCGCCAGCAGCCAAGATTTGGCTAGCGGGACCTACGAGCAGTACTTC. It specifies CASSQDLASGTYEQYF.

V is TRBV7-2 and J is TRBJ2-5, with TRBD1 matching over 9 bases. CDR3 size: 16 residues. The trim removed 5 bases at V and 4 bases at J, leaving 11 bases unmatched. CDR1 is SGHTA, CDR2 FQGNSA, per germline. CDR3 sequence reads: CASSVRQGVLSETQYF. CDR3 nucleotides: TGTGCCAGCAGCGTACGACAGGGGGTCCTATCAGAGACCCAGTACTTC.

CDR3 protein: CASSEAHRTGNTEAFF. In DNA, the CDR3 is TGTGCCAGCAGTGAAGCCCACAGGACAGGGAACACTGAAGCTTTCTTT. The chain uses TRBV6-1 and TRBJ1-1, with TRBD1 matching 7 bases. Germline-derived CDR1 and CDR2 are MNHNS and SASEGT. The junction had 5 bases not matched to a gene; V was cut back by 0 bases and J by 1 base. The CDR3 spans 16 residues.

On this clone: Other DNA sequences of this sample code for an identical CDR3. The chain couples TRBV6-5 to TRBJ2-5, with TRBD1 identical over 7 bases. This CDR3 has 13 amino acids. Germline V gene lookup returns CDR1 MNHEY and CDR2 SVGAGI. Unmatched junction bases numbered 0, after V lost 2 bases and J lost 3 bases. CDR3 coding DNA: TGTGCCAGCAGTTACGACAGGGAAGAGACCCAGTACTTC. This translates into CASSYDREETQYF.

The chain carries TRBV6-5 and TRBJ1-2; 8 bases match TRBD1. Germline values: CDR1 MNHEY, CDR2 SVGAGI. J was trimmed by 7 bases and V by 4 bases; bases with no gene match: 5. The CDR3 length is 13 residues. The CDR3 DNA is TGTGCCAGCAGTTTTGGACAGGGTCTTGGCTACACCTTC. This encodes CASSFGQGLGYTF.

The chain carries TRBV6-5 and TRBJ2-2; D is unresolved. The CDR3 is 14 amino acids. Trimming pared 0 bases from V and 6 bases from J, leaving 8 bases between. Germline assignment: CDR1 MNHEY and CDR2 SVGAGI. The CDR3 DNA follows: TGTGCCAGCAGTTACTCCGACTTCGCCGGGGAGCTGTTTTTT. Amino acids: CASSYSDFAGELFF.

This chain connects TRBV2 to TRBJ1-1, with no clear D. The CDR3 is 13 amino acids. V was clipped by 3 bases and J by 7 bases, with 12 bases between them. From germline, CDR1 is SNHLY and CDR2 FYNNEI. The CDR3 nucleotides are TGTGCCAGCAGTGACATACGGGGAGGTGAAGCTTTCTTT. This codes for CASSDIRGGEAFF.

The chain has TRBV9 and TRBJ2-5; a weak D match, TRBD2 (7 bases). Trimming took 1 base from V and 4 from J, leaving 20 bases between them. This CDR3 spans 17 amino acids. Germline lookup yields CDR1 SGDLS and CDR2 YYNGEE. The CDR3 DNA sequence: TGTGCCAGCAGCGTAACCCCCCTCGGGGGGCTGGGAGAGACCCAGTACTTC. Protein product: CASSVTPLGGLGETQYF.

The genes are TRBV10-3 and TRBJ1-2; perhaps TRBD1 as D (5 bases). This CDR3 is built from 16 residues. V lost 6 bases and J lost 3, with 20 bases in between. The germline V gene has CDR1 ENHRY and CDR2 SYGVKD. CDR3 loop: CAISLWGKQVDYGYTF. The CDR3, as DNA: TGTGCCATCAGCCTCTGGGGCAAGCAGGTCGACTATGGCTACACCTTC.

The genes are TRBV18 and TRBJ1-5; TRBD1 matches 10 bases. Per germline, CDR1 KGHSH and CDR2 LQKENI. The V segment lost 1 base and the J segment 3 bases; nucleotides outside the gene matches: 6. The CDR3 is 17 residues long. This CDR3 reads CASSPQSGTGDNQPQHF. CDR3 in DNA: TGTGCCAGCTCACCACAATCCGGGACAGGGGACAATCAGCCCCAGCATTTT.

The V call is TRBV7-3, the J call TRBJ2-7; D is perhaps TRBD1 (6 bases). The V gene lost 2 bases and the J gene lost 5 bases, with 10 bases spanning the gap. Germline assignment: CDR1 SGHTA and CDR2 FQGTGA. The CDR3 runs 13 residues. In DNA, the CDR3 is TGTGCCAGCAGCTTATCAGGGGATCACGAGCAGTACTTC. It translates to CASSLSGDHEQYF.

The CDR3 DNA sequence: TGTGCCAGTAGCGATAGGGTGGGGCCTCCCTACTATGGCTACACCTTC. Protein: CASSDRVGPPYYGYTF. The rearrangement links TRBV19 to TRBJ1-2; TRBD1 is a possible D gene (5 bases). With 6 bases removed from V and 3 bases from J, the gap between germline ends came to 20 bases. This CDR3 has 16 amino acids. Germline V gene lookup returns CDR1 LNHDA and CDR2 SQIVND (reference sequence). Full variable domain (remainder filled in from reference TRBV19 and TRBJ1-2): DGGITQSPKYLFRKEGQNVTLSCEQNLNHDAMYWYRQDPGQGLRLIYYSQIVNDFQKGDIAEGYSVSREKKESFPLTVTSAQKNPTAFYLCASSDRVGPPYYGYTFGSGTRLTVV.

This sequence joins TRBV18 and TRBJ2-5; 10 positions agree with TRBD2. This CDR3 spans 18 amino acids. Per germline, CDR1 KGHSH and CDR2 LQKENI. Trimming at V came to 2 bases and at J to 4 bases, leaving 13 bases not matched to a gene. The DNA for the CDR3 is TGTGCCAGCTCACCAGCAGGGCTAGCGGGAGTAAGAGGAGAGACCCAGTACTTC. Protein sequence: CASSPAGLAGVRGETQYF.

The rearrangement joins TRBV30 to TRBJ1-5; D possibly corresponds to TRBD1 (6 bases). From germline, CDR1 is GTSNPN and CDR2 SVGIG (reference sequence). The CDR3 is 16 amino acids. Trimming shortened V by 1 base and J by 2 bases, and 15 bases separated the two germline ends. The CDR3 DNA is TGTGCCTGGAGTGCACCCACAGGGCCTGGCAATCAGCCCCAGCATTTT. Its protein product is CAWSAPTGPGNQPQHF.

The CDR3 nucleotides are TGTGCCAGTAGTACGGGACAGCCTCTGGGGGAGCAGTACTTC. It yields the protein CASSTGQPLGEQYF. The J gene is TRBJ2-7, the V gene TRBV19; 7 bases are a match to TRBD1. The germline V gene has CDR1 LNHDA and CDR2 SQIVND (reference sequence). The J segment lost 7 bases and the V segment lost 4 bases, leaving 10 bases of the junction unmatched. This CDR3 region has 14 residues. Full variable domain (remainder filled in from reference TRBV19 and TRBJ2-7): DGGITQSPKYLFRKEGQNVTLSCEQNLNHDAMYWYRQDPGQGLRLIYYSQIVNDFQKGDIAEGYSVSREKKESFPLTVTSAQKNPTAFYLCASSTGQPLGEQYFGPGTRLTVT.

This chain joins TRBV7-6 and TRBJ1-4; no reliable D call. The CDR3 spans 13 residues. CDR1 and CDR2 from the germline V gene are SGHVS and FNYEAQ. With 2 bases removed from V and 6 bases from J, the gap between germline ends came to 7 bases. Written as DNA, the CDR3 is TGTGCCAGCAGCTTATCCTACGATGAAAAACTGTTTTTT. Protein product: CASSLSYDEKLFF.

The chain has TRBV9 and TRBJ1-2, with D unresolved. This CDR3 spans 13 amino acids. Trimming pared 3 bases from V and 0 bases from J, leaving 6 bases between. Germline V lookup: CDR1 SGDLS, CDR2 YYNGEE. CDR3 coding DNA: TGTGCCAGCAGCGAAAGAGCTAACTATGGCTACACCTTC. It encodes CASSERANYGYTF.

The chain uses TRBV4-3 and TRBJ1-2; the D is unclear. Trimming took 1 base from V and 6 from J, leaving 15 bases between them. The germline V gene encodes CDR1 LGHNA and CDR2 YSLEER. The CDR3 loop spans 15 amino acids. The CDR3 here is CASSQVRSGKDGYTF. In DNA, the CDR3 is TGCGCCAGCAGCCAAGTTCGATCGGGGAAGGATGGCTACACCTTC.

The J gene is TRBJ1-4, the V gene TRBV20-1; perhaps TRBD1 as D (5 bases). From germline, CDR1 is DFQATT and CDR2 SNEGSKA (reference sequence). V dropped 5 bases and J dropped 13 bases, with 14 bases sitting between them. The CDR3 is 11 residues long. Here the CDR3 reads CSAGRGIRLFF. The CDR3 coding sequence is TGCAGTGCTGGGAGGGGTATAAGACTGTTTTTT.

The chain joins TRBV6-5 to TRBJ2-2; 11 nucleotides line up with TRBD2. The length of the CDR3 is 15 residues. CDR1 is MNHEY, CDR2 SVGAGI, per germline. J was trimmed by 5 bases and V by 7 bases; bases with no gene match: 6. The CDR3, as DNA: TGTGCCAGCACTTTACTAGCGGGAGTTACCGGGGAGCTGTTTTTT. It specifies CASTLLAGVTGELFF.